The 21 T cell receptor beta chains below were found in one sample sequenced in a study of blood T cell repertoires in COVID-19. Clones were read by immunoSEQ multiplex PCR, and TCRdb kept only the in-frame ones, dropping some. Of roughly 260,000 clones detected, under 85% appear once; the ten largest clones hold 4% to 4.5%. The source material was peripheral blood. These receptors originate from a woman aged 40 to 55 with active or convalescent COVID-19.

This CDR3 is CATSRTRTGELFF. CDR3 in DNA: TGTGCCACCAGCAGAACAAGAACCGGGGAGCTGTTTTTT. J is TRBJ2-2 and V is TRBV15; D ambiguous. The length of the CDR3 is 13 residues. The V gene lost 2 bases and the J gene lost 5 bases, with 6 bases spanning the gap. The germline gives CDR1 LNHNV, CDR2 YYDKDF (reference sequence).

This clone was recorded a few times. The V and J genes are TRBV5-1 and TRBJ2-2; the match to TRBD2 covers 7 bases. Germline lookup yields CDR1 SGHRS and CDR2 YFSETQ. V lost 7 bases and J lost 3; bases outside the gene matches: 12. The CDR3 runs to 16 residues. The chain's CDR3 is CASYKFPSGDTGELFF. The CDR3 DNA sequence: TGCGCCAGCTATAAATTCCCCAGCGGGGACACCGGGGAGCTGTTTTTT.

The V gene is TRBV28, the J gene TRBJ1-2; D gene uncertain. CDR3 length: 14 amino acids. Trimming left V 5 bases short and J 1 base short, with 11 bases between. Germline CDR1 MDHEN, CDR2 SYDVKM. For the CDR3, the DNA is TGTGCCAGCAGTCCCAGCGCCATTAACTATGGCTACACCTTC. This codes for CASSPSAINYGYTF.

The chain employs TRBV12-5 and TRBJ2-3; D is unclear. The CDR3 consists of 14 residues. V lost 3 bases, J lost 5 bases, and 12 bases lay in between. From germline, CDR1 is LGHNT and CDR2 FRNRAP. This CDR3 is CASGFGSLKDTQYF. The DNA for the CDR3 is TGTGCTAGTGGTTTCGGTAGCCTCAAAGATACGCAGTATTTT. Supplemented by reference TRBV12-5 and TRBJ2-3, the full variable domain reads DARVTQTPRHKVTEMGQEVTMRCQPILGHNTVFWYRQTMMQGLELLAYFRNRAPLDDSGMPKDRFSAEMPDATLATLKIQPSEPRDSAVYFCASGFGSLKDTQYFGPGTRLTVL.

The chain uses TRBV18 and TRBJ1-4; no reliable D call. The CDR3 extends over 13 amino acids. Germline assignment: CDR1 KGHSH and CDR2 LQKENI. The germline V and J ends were trimmed by 3 bases and 6 bases, with 8 bases remaining between them. CDR3 coding DNA: TGTGCCAGCTCACCCACGGGGTATGAAAAACTGTTTTTT. This gives the protein CASSPTGYEKLFF.

V usage is TRBV30 and J usage is TRBJ1-2, with unresolved D. V dropped 3 bases and J dropped 0 bases, with 11 bases sitting between them. CDR1 GTSNPN and CDR2 SVGIG come from the germline V gene (reference sequence). This CDR3 has 14 residues. The CDR3 DNA reads as TGTGCCTGGAGGTCAGGATTCTCTAACTATGGCTACACCTTC. Its translation is CAWRSGFSNYGYTF.

The gene calls are TRBV7-2 and TRBJ1-6; D is unresolved. V shed 7 bases and J shed 6 bases, with 13 bases lying between them. Germline V gene lookup returns CDR1 SGHTA and CDR2 FQGNSA. This CDR3 is 14 amino acids long. The CDR3 loop is CASNIYRSNSPLHF. In DNA form, the CDR3 reads TGTGCCAGCAATATATACAGAAGTAATTCACCCCTCCACTTT.

The V and J genes are TRBV7-9 and TRBJ1-1, with D possibly being TRBD1 (6 bases). Germline CDR1 is SEHNR and CDR2 is FQNEAQ (reference sequence). There are 12 residues in the CDR3. V shed 1 base and J shed 9 bases, with 9 bases lying between them. The CDR3 loop reads CASSLGQGKAFF. Here the CDR3 DNA reads TGTGCCAGCAGCTTAGGTCAGGGGAAAGCTTTCTTT.

The genes are TRBV5-1 and TRBJ2-5; 12 bases align to TRBD1. V lost 3 bases and J lost 0; bases outside the gene matches: 18. CDR1 is SGHRS, CDR2 YFSETQ, per germline. CDR3 length: 21 residues. The chain's CDR3 is CASSSEMTGQGANRYQETQYF. The CDR3 region has the DNA TGCGCCAGCAGCTCGGAGATGACGGGACAGGGGGCGAACAGGTACCAAGAGACCCAGTACTTC.

V usage is TRBV4-1 and J usage is TRBJ1-6, with TRBD1 identical over 8 bases. Trimming cost V 1 base and J 14 bases; bases outside gene matches: 1. CDR3 size: 12 residues. Germline V gene lookup returns CDR1 MGHRA and CDR2 YSYEKL. The CDR3 sequence: CASSQAGGTLHF. The CDR3 DNA sequence: TGCGCCAGCAGCCAAGCAGGGGGCACCCTCCACTTT.

The table lists this clone with a count of one. V and J are TRBV19 and TRBJ1-3; a possible D gene is TRBD1 (6 bases). The CDR3 has 14 amino acids. Germline V lookup: CDR1 LNHDA, CDR2 SQIVND (reference sequence). V lost 10 bases to trimming and J lost 6 bases, with 19 bases between them. The CDR3 DNA sequence: TGTGCCACCCGCCCGGGAGGGGGTGCAAACACCATATATTTT. Translated, it gives CATRPGGGANTIYF.

This clone was seen a single time. The J gene is TRBJ1-5, the V gene TRBV28, with 11 bases lining up with TRBD1. This CDR3 region has 15 residues. Germline assignment: CDR1 MDHEN and CDR2 SYDVKM. The V and J ends lost 4 bases and 6 bases, in that order; junction bases with no gene match: 5. In nucleotides, the CDR3 is TGTGCCAGCAGTTCAGGGACAGGGGGAGGTCAGCCCCAGCATTTT. This sequence encodes CASSSGTGGGQPQHF. Combining the CDR3 with reference TRBV28 and TRBJ1-5 gives the whole variable domain DVKVTQSSRYLVKRTGEKVFLECVQDMDHENMFWYRQDPGLGLRLIYFSYDVKMKEKGDIPEGYSVSREKKERFSLILESASTNQTSMYLCASSSGTGGGQPQHFGDGTRLSIL.

This chain links TRBV19 with TRBJ1-2, with TRBD1 as a possible D gene (6 bases). Deletions cut 3 bases from V and 5 bases from J, with 16 bases between. This CDR3 is 15 amino acids long. Germline V CDR1 and CDR2: LNHDA, SQIVND (reference sequence). CDR3 residues: CASSMIGQTSYGYTF. CDR3 coding DNA: TGTGCCAGTAGTATGATAGGACAGACATCATATGGCTACACCTTC. The whole variable domain, remainder taken from reference TRBV19 and TRBJ1-2, is DGGITQSPKYLFRKEGQNVTLSCEQNLNHDAMYWYRQDPGQGLRLIYYSQIVNDFQKGDIAEGYSVSREKKESFPLTVTSAQKNPTAFYLCASSMIGQTSYGYTFGSGTRLTVV.

This clone was counted a single time. The V and J genes are TRBV5-1 and TRBJ1-1; D perhaps matches TRBD1 (6 bases). Trimming pared 5 bases from V and 0 bases from J, leaving 11 bases between. CDR1 and CDR2 (germline): SGHRS, YFSETQ. This CDR3 spans 14 amino acids. DNA for the CDR3: TGCGCCAGCAGGGGGGGGGCACTGAACACTGAAGCTTTCTTT. Translated, it gives CASRGGALNTEAFF.

The sample holds a few counts of this clone. The chain couples TRBV24-1 to TRBJ1-5; TRBD1 agrees at 8 bases. The CDR3 runs to 16 residues. V trimming: 4 bases; J trimming: 3 bases; junction bases outside the gene matches: 7. Germline CDR1 and CDR2: KGHDR and SFDVKD. Written as DNA, the CDR3 is TGTGCCACCAGTGACCACAGGGGGGGGGACAATCAGCCCCAGCATTTT. Its translation is CATSDHRGGDNQPQHF.

This clone occurred a few times. V and J are TRBV3-1 (or the pseudogene TRBV3-2) and TRBJ2-3; TRBD2 matches 9 bases. Germline V gene data show CDR1 as LGHDT and CDR2 as YNNKEL (reference sequence). V gave up 1 base and J gave up 6 bases; unmatched junction bases: 5. This CDR3 has 15 amino acids. The CDR3 nucleotides are TGTGCCAGCAGCCAAGTGGCGGGGGGGCCTGATACGCAGTATTTT. It is translated as CASSQVAGGPDTQYF.

This chain uses TRBV4-2 with TRBJ1-2; D gene uncertain. V was cut by 0 bases and J by 8 bases, with 10 bases left in between. CDR3 length: 13 amino acids. Germline V gene data show CDR1 as LGHNA and CDR2 as YNFKEQ. In nucleotides, the CDR3 is TGTGCCAGCAGCCAAGACTCGCTCAGGGGCTACACCTTC. Translated: CASSQDSLRGYTF.

This clone was counted a single time. V usage is TRBV15 and J usage is TRBJ1-2, with D unresolved. CDR3 length: 14 residues. Germline V gene data show CDR1 as LNHNV and CDR2 as YYDKDF (reference sequence). V was clipped by 0 bases and J by 4 bases, with 9 bases between them. The CDR3 spells CATSREGNSYGYTF. In DNA form, the CDR3 reads TGTGCCACCAGCAGAGAGGGTAACAGCTATGGCTACACCTTC.

V usage is TRBV12-3 or TRBV12-4 and J usage is TRBJ2-1, with 9 bases fitting TRBD1. With V trimmed by 3 bases and J by 15 bases, 6 bases remained unmatched. The CDR3 is 12 residues long. The CDR3 reads CASSFGTGPGFF. The CDR3 nucleotides read TGTGCCAGCAGTTTTGGGACAGGGCCGGGGTTCTTC.

The chain uses TRBV3-1 (or the pseudogene TRBV3-2) and TRBJ1-1, with D perhaps matching TRBD1 (5 bases). This CDR3 has 15 residues. With 0 bases removed from V and 6 bases from J, the gap between germline ends came to 14 bases. Germline CDR1 and CDR2: LGHDT and YNNKEL (reference sequence). CDR3 amino acids: CASSQEEGWGAEAFF. CDR3 coding DNA: TGTGCCAGCAGCCAAGAGGAGGGATGGGGGGCTGAAGCTTTCTTT.

The chain's CDR3 is CASSAQAGGNIQYF. In DNA form, the CDR3 reads TGTGCCAGCAGCGCCCAGGCGGGGGGAAACATTCAGTACTTC. V usage is TRBV7-8 and J usage is TRBJ2-4; 8 bases line up with TRBD2. V was clipped by 5 bases and J by 6 bases; unmatched bases: 6. The CDR3 runs to 14 residues. Looked up from germline, CDR1 is SGHVS and CDR2 is FQNEAQ. Supplemented by reference TRBV7-8 and TRBJ2-4, the full variable domain reads GAGVSQSPRYKVAKRGQDVALRCDPISGHVSLFWYQQALGQGPEFLTYFQNEAQLDKSGLPSDRFFAERPEGSVSTLKIQRTQQEDSAVYLCASSAQAGGNIQYFGAGTRLSVL.